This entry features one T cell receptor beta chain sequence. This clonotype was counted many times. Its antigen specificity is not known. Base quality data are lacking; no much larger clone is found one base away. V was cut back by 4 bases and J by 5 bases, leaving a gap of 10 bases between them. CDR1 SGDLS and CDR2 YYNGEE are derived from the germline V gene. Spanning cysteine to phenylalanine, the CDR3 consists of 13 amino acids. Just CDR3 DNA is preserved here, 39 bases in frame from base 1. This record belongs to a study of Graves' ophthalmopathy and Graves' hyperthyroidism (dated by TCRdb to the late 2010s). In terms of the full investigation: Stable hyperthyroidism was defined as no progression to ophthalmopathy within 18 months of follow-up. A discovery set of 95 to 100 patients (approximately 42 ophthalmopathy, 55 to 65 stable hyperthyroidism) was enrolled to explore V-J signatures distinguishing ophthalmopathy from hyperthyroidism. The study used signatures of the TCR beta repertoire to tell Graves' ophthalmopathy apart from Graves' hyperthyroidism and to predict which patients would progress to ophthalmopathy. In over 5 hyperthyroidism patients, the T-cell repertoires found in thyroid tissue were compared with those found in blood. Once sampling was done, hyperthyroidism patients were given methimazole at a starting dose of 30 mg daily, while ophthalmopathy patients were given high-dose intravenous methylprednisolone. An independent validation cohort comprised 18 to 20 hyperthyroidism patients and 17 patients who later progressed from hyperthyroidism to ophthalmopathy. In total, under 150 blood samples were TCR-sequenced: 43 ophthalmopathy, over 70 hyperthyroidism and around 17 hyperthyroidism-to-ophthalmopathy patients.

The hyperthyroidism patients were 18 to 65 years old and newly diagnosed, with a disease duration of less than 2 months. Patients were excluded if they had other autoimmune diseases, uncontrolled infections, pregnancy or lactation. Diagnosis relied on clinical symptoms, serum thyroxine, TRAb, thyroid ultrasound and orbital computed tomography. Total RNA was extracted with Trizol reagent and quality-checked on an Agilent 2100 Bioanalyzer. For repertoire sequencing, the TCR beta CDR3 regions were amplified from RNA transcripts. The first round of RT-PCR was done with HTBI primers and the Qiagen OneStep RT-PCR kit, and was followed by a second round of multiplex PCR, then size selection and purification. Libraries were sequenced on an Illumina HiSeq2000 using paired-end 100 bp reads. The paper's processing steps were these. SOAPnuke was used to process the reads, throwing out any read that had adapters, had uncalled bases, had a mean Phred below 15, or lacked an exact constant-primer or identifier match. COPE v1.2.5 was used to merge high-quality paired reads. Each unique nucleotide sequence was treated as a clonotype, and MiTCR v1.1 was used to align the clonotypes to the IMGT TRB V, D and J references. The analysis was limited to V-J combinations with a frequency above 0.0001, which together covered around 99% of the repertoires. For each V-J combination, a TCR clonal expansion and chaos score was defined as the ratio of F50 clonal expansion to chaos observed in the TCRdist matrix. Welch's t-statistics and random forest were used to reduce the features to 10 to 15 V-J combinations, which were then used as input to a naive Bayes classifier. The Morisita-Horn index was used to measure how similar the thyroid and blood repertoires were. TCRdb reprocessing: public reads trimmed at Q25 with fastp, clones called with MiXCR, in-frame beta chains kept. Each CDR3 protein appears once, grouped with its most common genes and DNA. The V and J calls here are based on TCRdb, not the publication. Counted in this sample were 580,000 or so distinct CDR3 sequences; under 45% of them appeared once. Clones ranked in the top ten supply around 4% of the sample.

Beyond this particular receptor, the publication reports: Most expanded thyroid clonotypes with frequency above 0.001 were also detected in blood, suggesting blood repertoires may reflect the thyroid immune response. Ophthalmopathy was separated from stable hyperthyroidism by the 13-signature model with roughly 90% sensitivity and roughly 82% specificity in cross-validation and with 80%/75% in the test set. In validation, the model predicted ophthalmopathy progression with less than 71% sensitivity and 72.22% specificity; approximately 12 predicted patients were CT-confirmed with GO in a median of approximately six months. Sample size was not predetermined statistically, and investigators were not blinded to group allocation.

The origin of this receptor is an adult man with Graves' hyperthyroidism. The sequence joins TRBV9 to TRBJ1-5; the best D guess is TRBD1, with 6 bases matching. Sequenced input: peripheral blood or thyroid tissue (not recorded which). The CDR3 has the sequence CASSLGGYQPQHF. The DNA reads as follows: TGTGCCAGCAGCTTAGGGGGTTATCAGCCCCAGCATTTT.